This T cell receptor beta chain was sequenced during a study of PD-L1 blockade in urothelial cancer (dated by TCRdb to 2017 to 2019). At the level of the whole study: All patients started therapy around 2014 and received atezolizumab 1,200 mg intravenously every 3 weeks. About nine tenths of the roughly 30 patients were males with bladder-origin urothelial cancer, and about 60% of the 29 reported a prior smoking history. Blood samples yielded a median of 141,255 T cells and roughly 83,000 unique TCRs, with median clonality roughly 0.084. Blood samples were analyzed 3 weeks after the start of treatment (second dose) and 6 weeks after the start of treatment. An ECOG performance status of 0 or 1 was recorded for the patients, and 0 to 3 prior chemotherapy regimens had been received by the patients. Durable clinical benefit was achieved by nine patients and was not achieved by 20 patients. Pretreatment tumor samples, along with matched peripheral blood serially collected before and after atezolizumab treatment, were subjected to TCR sequencing. Somatic, immune and clinical correlates of response to PD-L1 blockade with atezolizumab in urothelial cancer were the focus of an exploratory multi-omic analysis. In the same patients, whole exome sequencing and RNA sequencing of pretreatment tumors were performed in addition to TCR sequencing. Durable clinical benefit was defined as progression-free survival longer than 6 months, and TCR features were also tested against progression-free and overall survival. Twenty-nine patients had pretreatment blood TCR-seq, some 25 had at least one posttreatment blood collection, and some 25 had tumor TCR-seq. Paper-wide results and their limitations: Because the sample size was small (n ≈ 30) and many exploratory analyses were performed, the results are intended to be hypothesis-generating. Greater expansion of tumor-associated TCR clones in peripheral blood 3 weeks after the start of treatment was observed in patients with durable benefit (n of about 20, p = 0.022). A pretreatment peripheral blood TCR clonality below the median was linked to improved progression-free and overall survival.

A cohort of roughly 30 patients with locally advanced or metastatic urothelial carcinoma, treated at Memorial Sloan Kettering on a trial protocol, was included. Peripheral blood mononuclear cells were collected pretreatment and during treatment, at between 1 and 8 total time points per patient. The Qiagen DNeasy Blood extraction kit was used to purify genomic DNA from total PBMCs and tumor samples. PBMCs were collected pretreatment and during treatment and were isolated and stored as previously described. Each PCR received spiked-in synthetic TCR analog templates so that absolute template abundance could be estimated from read counts. TCRbeta CDR3 regions were amplified from genomic DNA with bias-controlled V and J gene primers using the immunoSEQ assay. Sequencing of rearranged TCRbeta segments was done at approximately 20X coverage. As for the original processing: Sequencing errors were corrected by clustering and CDR3s were annotated against IMGT to assign V, D and J genes. Downstream analyses used only productive TCRbeta rearrangements, leaving out any out-of-frame or stop-codon sequences. Clonality was computed as one minus Shannon entropy normalized by the log of the number of unique productive sequences. Fisher's exact test with Benjamini-Hochberg correction, using a cutoff of adjusted p below 0.01, was how clones that differed between time points or between blood and tumor were identified. Here the immuneACCESS table is served through TCRdb, limited to in-frame sequences with V and J called. Missing clones are a known gap in these copies; in checked studies unresolved V genes cover under half, and the rest lacks a known reason. That table is the source of V, J and clone size, and D and trimming were worked out from the DNA. Here the sample has around 33,000 clones; about 80% occur a single time. The ten largest account for roughly 3.6% of the sample.

Regarding this clone: Its antigen specificity is not known. Base quality data are lacking; no much larger clone is found one base away.

Taken from cysteine to phenylalanine, the CDR3 has 14 residues. Kept here is only the CDR3 DNA, which spans 42 bases and is read in frame from base 1. V is pared back by 4 bases and J by 4 bases, with 10 bases lying between the germline termini. CDR1 and CDR2, per the germline V gene (reference sequence), are LNHDA and SQIVND. The sequence came from a man aged 70-80 years with urothelial cancer. The sample was PBMCs, taken around atezolizumab (anti-PD-L1) treatment. The chain is encoded by TRBV19 joined to TRBJ1-4, with TRBD1 tentatively as D gene (6 bases match). The CDR3 amino acid sequence is: CASSRTAFNEKLFF. The base sequence is TGTGCCAGTAGTAGGACAGCCTTTAATGAAAAACTGTTTTTT. The variable domain in full, with residues beyond the CDR3 obtained from the reference TRBV19 and TRBJ1-4 genes, is DGGITQSPKYLFRKEGQNVTLSCEQNLNHDAMYWYRQDPGQGLRLIYYSQIVNDFQKGDIAEGYSVSREKKESFPLTVTSAQKNPTAFYLCASSRTAFNEKLFFGSGTQLSVL.